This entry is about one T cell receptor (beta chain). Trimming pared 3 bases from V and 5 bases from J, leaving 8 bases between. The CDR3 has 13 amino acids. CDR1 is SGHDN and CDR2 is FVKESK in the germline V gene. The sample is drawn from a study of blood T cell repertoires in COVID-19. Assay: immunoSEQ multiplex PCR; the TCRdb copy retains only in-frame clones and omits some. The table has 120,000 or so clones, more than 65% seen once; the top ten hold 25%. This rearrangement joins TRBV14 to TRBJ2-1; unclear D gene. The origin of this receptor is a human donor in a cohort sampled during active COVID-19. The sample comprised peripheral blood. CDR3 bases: TGTGCCAGCAGCCACCAGCGAAACAATGAGCAGTTCTTC. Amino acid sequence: CASSHQRNNEQFF.